This TCR beta chain is from a study of Tregs in tolerant kidney transplant recipients. Turning to this clone: Its antigen is unknown.

Study-wide findings and caveats: For some patients, primers changed over time, blocking nucleotide-level comparison.

Profiled with immunoSEQ multiplex PCR; TCRdb holds only in-frame clones, not every one. The table lists tens of thousands of clones. The source is a human donor who received a combined kidney and bone marrow transplant. The input for sequencing was CD4+ T cells from blood, taken before the transplant.

The covered CDR3 bases are TGTGCCAGTAGTGATTCCTGGGCAGGGGGAAATCAGCCC. Amino acid sequence: CASSDSWAGGNQP. The entire CDR3 sequence reads CASSDSWAGGNQPQHF. V is TRBV19 and J is TRBJ1-5; 7 nucleotides match TRBD1. Read data end 3 residues before the CDR3 end; the end is taken from the germline J gene. V lost 5 bases, J lost 4 bases, and 11 bases stayed unmatched. In germline, CDR1 is LNHDA, CDR2 SQIVND (reference sequence). The CDR3 has 16 residues.